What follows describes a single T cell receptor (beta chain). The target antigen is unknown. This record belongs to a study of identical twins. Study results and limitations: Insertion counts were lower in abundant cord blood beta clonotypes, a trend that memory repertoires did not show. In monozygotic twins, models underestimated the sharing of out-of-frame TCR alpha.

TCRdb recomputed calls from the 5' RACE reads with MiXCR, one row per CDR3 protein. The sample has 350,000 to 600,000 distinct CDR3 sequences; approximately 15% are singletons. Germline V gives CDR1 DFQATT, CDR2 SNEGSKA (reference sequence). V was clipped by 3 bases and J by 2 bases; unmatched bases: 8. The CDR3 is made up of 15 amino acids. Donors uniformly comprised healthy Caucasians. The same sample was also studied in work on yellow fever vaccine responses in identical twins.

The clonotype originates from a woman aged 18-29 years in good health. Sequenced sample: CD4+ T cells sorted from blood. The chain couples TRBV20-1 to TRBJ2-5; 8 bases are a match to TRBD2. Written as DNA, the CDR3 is TGCAGTGCTAGTAAACTAGCGGAACTACAAGAGACCCAGTACTTC. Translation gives CSASKLAELQETQYF.